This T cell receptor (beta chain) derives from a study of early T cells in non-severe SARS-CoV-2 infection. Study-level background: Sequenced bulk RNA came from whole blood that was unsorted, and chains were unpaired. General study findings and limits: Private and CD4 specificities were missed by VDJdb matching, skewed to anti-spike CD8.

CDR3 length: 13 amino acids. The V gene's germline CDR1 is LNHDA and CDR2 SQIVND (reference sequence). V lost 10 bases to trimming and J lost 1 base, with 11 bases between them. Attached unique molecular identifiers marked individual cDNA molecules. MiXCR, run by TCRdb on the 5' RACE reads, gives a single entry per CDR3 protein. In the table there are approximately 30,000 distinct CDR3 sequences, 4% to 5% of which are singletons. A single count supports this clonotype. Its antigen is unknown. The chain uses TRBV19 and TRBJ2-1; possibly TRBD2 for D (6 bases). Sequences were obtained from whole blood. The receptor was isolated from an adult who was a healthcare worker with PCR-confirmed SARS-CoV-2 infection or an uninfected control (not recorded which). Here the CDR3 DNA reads TGTGCCACCAATAGCGGTTCCTACAATGAGCAGTTCTTC. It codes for CATNSGSYNEQFF.